This record concerns one TCR beta chain sequence. The data stem from a study of blood T cell repertoires in COVID-19. For the study at large: Acute and convalescent COVID-19 samples came from the United States, Italy and Spain. T cells, B-cell-depleted T cells, or PBMCs provided the cDNA or gDNA that served as material.

As handled by the study authors: Nucleated cell counts were estimated from reference gene primer amplification. Sequencing used immunoSEQ multiplex PCR; TCRdb keeps in-frame clones, though not all of them. V and J calls and clone size are given by that table; D and trimming were obtained from the DNA. The sample records hundreds of thousands of clones, around 85% being singletons. The CDR3 covers 16 residues. V was pared by 2 bases and J by 4 bases, with 14 bases between. Germline loops: CDR1 MGHRA, CDR2 YSYEKL. The clonotype originates from a man in his forties or fifties with active or convalescent COVID-19. This chain uses TRBV4-1 with TRBJ1-4, with D perhaps TRBD1 (5 bases). Sample: peripheral blood. The CDR3 DNA follows: TGCGCCAGCAGCCAACGACCGGGACTCAATAATGAAAAACTGTTTTTT. It specifies CASSQRPGLNNEKLFF.